The sequence of this T cell receptor beta chain was determined in a study of glioma-infiltrating T cells. At least ten counts were recorded for this clonotype. Its antigen is undetermined. General study findings and limits: CDR3 overlap between tissue and blood was very small. Tissue-blood divergence was below expectation in non-neoplastic patients, above in gliomas.

The CDR3 extends over 14 amino acids. V lost 7 bases to trimming and J lost 7 bases; unmatched junction nucleotides: 7. Germline V gene data show CDR1 as MDHEN and CDR2 as SYDVKM. TCR alpha and beta CDR3 regions were amplified from RNA using iRepertoire nested multiplex PCR. MiXCR was run by TCRdb on the multiplex PCR reads, yielding one entry per CDR3 protein. The top ten hold under 6.5% of the sample, which has about 180,000 distinct CDR3 sequences, around 45% seen once. The chain is built from TRBV28 and TRBJ2-1; TRBD1 aligns across 10 bases. The TCR comes from a human donor with low-grade glioma or glioblastoma, undergoing nonglioma brain surgery, or in good health (not recorded which). The sample consisted of glioma tissue, nonneoplastic brain tissue, or PBMCs (not recorded which). The CDR3 DNA follows: TGTGCCAGCAAGACAGGGGGCTTGTCGAATGAGCAGTTCTTC. It specifies CASKTGGLSNEQFF. The full variable domain, rest sourced from reference TRBV28 and TRBJ2-1, is DVKVTQSSRYLVKRTGEKVFLECVQDMDHENMFWYRQDPGLGLRLIYFSYDVKMKEKGDIPEGYSVSREKKERFSLILESASTNQTSMYLCASKTGGLSNEQFFGPGTRLTVL.